Listed below are T cell receptor beta chains from one sample, sequenced in a study of T cell responses to AZD1222 COVID-19 vaccine. Here immunoSEQ multiplex PCR was the method, and the copy in TCRdb shows in-frame clones only, minus some. The repertoire has 150,000 to 200,000 clones, approximately 90% of them found once; the top ten carry 6.9%. The material sequenced was peripheral blood, taken on day 0 of AZD1222 vaccination. These TCRs come from an adult in good health. CDR3s include the opening cysteine and the closing phenylalanine or tryptophan. A D gene is named only where the DNA matches it firmly. Rows may omit the clone size; those that give it use once, few, many or a size class.

TRBJ1-3,-,TRBV19,-,TGTGCCAGTAGTCCCCGGGAAAACACCATATATTTT,CASSPRENTIYF
TRBJ2-3,TRBD1,TRBV24-1,-,TGTGCCACCAGTGCCGGACAGGGGTACACAGATACGCAGTATTTT,CATSAGQGYTDTQYF
TRBJ2-7,-,TRBV6-5,-,TGTGCCAGCAGAAACGACAGGGAGGGGGCTCGCGAGCAGTACTTC,CASRNDREGAREQYF
TRBJ2-1,-,TRBV11-3,-,TGTGCCAGCAGCTTAGACACCGTCCCCCATGAGCAGTTCTTC,CASSLDTVPHEQFF
TRBJ2-3,TRBD1,TRBV2,-,TGTGCCAGCAGTCCACAGGGGGTTACAGATACGCAGTATTTT,CASSPQGVTDTQYF
TRBJ2-5,-,TRBV14,-,TGTGCCAGCAGCCAAGAGACGGTGAGGACCCAGTACTTC,CASSQETVRTQYF
TRBJ1-1,-,TRBV3-1/TRBV3-2,-,TGTGCCAGCAGCCAAGTGCGGGTAGGGGACACTGAAGCTTTCTTT,CASSQVRVGDTEAFF
TRBJ1-2,TRBD1,TRBV27,-,TGTGCCAGCAGTTTCTATTCCGGACAGGGGCCCGGGGGCTACACCTTC,CASSFYSGQGPGGYTF
TRBJ2-3,-,TRBV12-3/TRBV12-4,-,TGTGCCAGCAGTTGGGCCCCAGATACGCAGTATTTT,CASSWAPDTQYF
TRBJ1-4,-,TRBV25-1,few,TGTGCCAGCAGCGATCCGGGGGCGGGGGATGAAAAACTGTTTTTT,CASSDPGAGDEKLFF
TRBJ1-1,-,TRBV5-1,-,TGCGCCAGCAGCTTGGGCAGGTATGACACTGAAGCTTTCTTT,CASSLGRYDTEAFF
TRBJ2-7,-,TRBV19,-,TGTGCCAGTACCCCTTCCCCGAGCGGGTACCACGAGCAGTACTTC,CASTPSPSGYHEQYF
TRBJ2-6,TRBD1,TRBV30,-,TGTGCCTGGGACAGGGGAAAGTCTGGGGCCAACGTCCTGACTTTC,CAWDRGKSGANVLTF
TRBJ2-7,-,TRBV5-1,-,TGCGCCAGCAGCGGGGACGGAGCCTACGAGCAGTACTTC,CASSGDGAYEQYF
TRBJ2-4,TRBD2,TRBV10-1,-,TGCGCCAGCAGTGATGGGGGGGAAAAAAACATTCAGTACTTC,CASSDGGEKNIQYF
TRBJ1-6,TRBD1,TRBV9,-,TGTGCCAGCGGCCTAGGACAGGGGGGTTCACCCCTCCACTTT,CASGLGQGGSPLHF
TRBJ1-1,TRBD1,TRBV6-5,-,TGTGCCAGCAGTCGAACACAGGGGGCCGCTTTCTTT,CASSRTQGAAFF
TRBJ2-2,-,TRBV9,-,TGTGCCAGCAGCCTCCTGGTGGACGGGGAGCTGTTTTTT,CASSLLVDGELFF
TRBJ1-6,-,TRBV7-3,once,TGTGCCAGCAGTTTGGCAGCTCCTGGGTCACCCCTCCACTTT,CASSLAAPGSPLHF
TRBJ2-1,TRBD2,TRBV5-1,-,TGCGCCAGCAGCCCCTCTCAAGCGGGGACGGGGAATGAGCAGTTCTTC,CASSPSQAGTGNEQFF
TRBJ1-4,-,TRBV12-3/TRBV12-4,few,TGTGCCAGCAGGCGGGAGGGGGTTACGTTTTTT,CASRREGVTFF
TRBJ1-1,-,TRBV6-6,-,TGTGCCAGCAGTTACTATTCTCCTGAAGCTTTCTTT,CASSYYSPEAFF
TRBJ1-4,-,TRBV4-1,once,TGCGCCAGCAGCCACCTCAGGGGCCATGGGAATGAAAAACTGTTTTTT,CASSHLRGHGNEKLFF
TRBJ2-7,-,TRBV6-5,-,TGTGCCAGCAGTTACAACAGGGCGAGCGACGAGCAGTACTTC,CASSYNRASDEQYF
TRBJ2-2,TRBD2,TRBV4-2,once,TGTGCCAGCAGCCAGGAACCGGGACTAGCGGCCGGGGAGCTGTTTTTT,CASSQEPGLAAGELFF
TRBJ1-1,-,TRBV5-8,-,TGTGCCAGCAGCTTGGGACAGGCGGGCACTGAAGCTTTCTTT,CASSLGQAGTEAFF
TRBJ1-1,-,TRBV28,few,TGTGCCAGCACAGGGGTAGAAACTGAAGCTTTCTTT,CASTGVETEAFF
TRBJ2-2,-,TRBV7-2,-,TGTGCCAGCAGAGACCGCTTCCCCGACACCGGGGAGCTGTTTTTT,CASRDRFPDTGELFF
TRBJ1-2,-,TRBV9,once,TGTGCCAGCAGCGTAGGCGAGGGGACCTATGGCTACACCTTC,CASSVGEGTYGYTF
TRBJ2-1,-,TRBV5-6,-,TGTGCCAGCAGCTCCTACGGGGAGAGCCGGGATGAGCAGTTCTTC,CASSSYGESRDEQFF
TRBJ1-1,-,TRBV6-5,few,TGTGCCAGCAGTTACTCAACTAACACTGAAGCTTTCTTT,CASSYSTNTEAFF
TRBJ2-3,TRBD2,TRBV3-1/TRBV3-2,-,TGTGCCAGCAGCCAAGGGGTTGCGGGGGTACGCACAGATACGCAGTATTTT,CASSQGVAGVRTDTQYF
TRBJ1-5,TRBD1,TRBV2,-,TGTGCCACCCAGGGGGGAGGCACGGCCCAGCATTTT,CATQGGGTAQHF
TRBJ2-6,-,TRBV21-1,-,TGTGCCAGCAGCAAAGTGACGTGGGACCGAAGCGCCTCTGGGGCCAACGTCCTGACTTTC,CASSKVTWDRSASGANVLTF